Listed here is a single T cell receptor (beta chain). Its cognate antigen is unknown. The data stem from a study of vaccination effects on CD4 cells after COVID-19. At the level of the study: It was a median of 72 days after the second dose that post-vaccine samples were obtained.

Cultured cells yielded isolated CD4+ T cells after less than 11 days. Two-dose vaccination with either BNT162b2 or mRNA-1273 was given to the participants. Germline V CDR1 and CDR2: SQVTM, ANQGSEA. The germline V and J ends were trimmed by 3 bases and 6 bases, with 8 bases remaining between them. The CDR3 has 11 residues. Sequencing used immunoSEQ multiplex PCR; TCRdb keeps in-frame clones, though not all of them. The data contain 45,000 to 65,000 clones, 78% of them singletons. This sequence was found in a human donor who received a COVID-19 vaccine. Specimen: CD4+ T cells from PBMCs cultured without peptide, collected after COVID-19 vaccination. The V and J genes are TRBV29-1 and TRBJ1-1; possible D gene TRBD1, 5 bases. CDR3 amino acids: CSVDAGAEAFF. For the CDR3, the DNA is TGCAGCGTTGACGCGGGGGCTGAAGCTTTCTTT.